The subject of this entry is one T cell receptor (beta chain). The time point denotes: pre-sensitization, week 0. Treatment specified: therapeutic diphenylcyclopropenone sensitization with weekly scalp DPC. The data were obtained in a study of human T cells and chemical hapten exposure. Germline values: CDR1 SQVTM, CDR2 ANQGSEA. The trim removed 7 bases at V and 6 bases at J, leaving 2 bases unmatched. The CDR3 consists of 11 residues. TCRdb fed the RACE reads into MiXCR, producing one record per CDR3 protein. The sample has over 70,000 distinct CDR3 sequences, about 14% seen once. The genes are TRBV29-1 and TRBJ2-7; TRBD2 matches 11 bases. This receptor was obtained from a woman aged 45-65 years with alopecia areata. Some clones in this sample may be carry-over from other donors' samples. Specimen: whole blood, collected in connection with sensitization to the hapten diphenylcyclopropenone (DPC). CDR3 nucleotide sequence: TGCAGCGCCGGACTAGCGGGCGAGCAGTACTTC. This translates into CSAGLAGEQYF.